This T cell receptor (beta chain) emerged from a study of blood T cell repertoires in COVID-19. TCRdb keeps only in-frame clones here, not all; method: immunoSEQ multiplex PCR. The sample lists about 310,000 clones; nearly 90% were seen once. Germline V gives CDR1 SQVTM, CDR2 ANQGSEA. This CDR3 is 13 amino acids long. With 3 bases removed from V and 5 bases from J, the gap between germline ends came to 13 bases. Material: peripheral blood. The J gene is TRBJ1-1, the V gene TRBV29-1; a possible D gene is TRBD1 (6 bases). The clonotype was recovered from a woman aged 40 to 50 with COVID-19, enrolled during active disease. The CDR3, as DNA: TGCAGCGTTGATTCCGGGGGGCGGACTGAAGCTTTCTTT. It translates to CSVDSGGRTEAFF.